These 19 T cell receptor beta chains originate from one sample sequenced in a study of technical replicates of blood from several donors. Assay: immunoSEQ multiplex PCR; the TCRdb copy retains only in-frame clones and omits some. The sample shows under 55,000 clones, more than 95% of them seen only once. The material sequenced was T cells isolated from PBMCs. Every receptor here comes from a human donor in good health.

The V call is TRBV7-2, the J call TRBJ2-2; 8 positions agree with TRBD1. This CDR3 comprises 16 residues. Per germline, CDR1 SGHTA and CDR2 FQGNSA. V shed 0 bases, J shed 2 bases, and the junction held 2 bases outside the gene matches. Here the CDR3 reads CASSLATGGNTGELFF. The CDR3 region has the DNA TGTGCCAGCAGCTTAGCAACAGGGGGTAACACCGGGGAGCTGTTTTTT. Combining the CDR3 with reference TRBV7-2 and TRBJ2-2 gives the whole variable domain GAGVSQSPSNKVTEKGKDVELRCDPISGHTALYWYRQSLGQGLEFLIYFQGNSAPDKSGLPSDRFSAERTGGSVSTLTIQRTQQEDSAVYLCASSLATGGNTGELFFGEGSRLTVL.

The rearrangement uses TRBV29-1 and TRBJ1-1; D possibly corresponds to TRBD1 (5 bases). This CDR3 spans 13 amino acids. Looked up from germline, CDR1 is SQVTM and CDR2 is ANQGSEA. Trimming took off 7 bases at V and 0 bases at J, with 12 bases between the two ends. The CDR3 spells CSEGRGMNTEAFF. The CDR3 DNA is TGCAGCGAAGGTAGGGGTATGAACACTGAAGCTTTCTTT.

The J gene is TRBJ2-3, the V gene TRBV7-9, with 10 bases aligning to TRBD2. Trimming at V came to 5 bases and at J to 3 bases, leaving 8 bases not matched to a gene. Germline CDR1 reads SEHNR; CDR2 reads FQNEAQ (reference sequence). The CDR3 is 16 residues long. The CDR3 DNA sequence: TGTGCCAGCAGCCCGTTAATAGCGGGAGGTACAGATACGCAGTATTTT. It yields the protein CASSPLIAGGTDTQYF. The full variable domain, rest sourced from reference TRBV7-9 and TRBJ2-3, is DTGVSQNPRHKITKRGQNVTFRCDPISEHNRLYWYRQTLGQGPEFLTYFQNEAQLEKSRLLSDRFSAERPKGSFSTLEIQRTEQGDSAMYLCASSPLIAGGTDTQYFGPGTRLTVL.

This clone occurred once. This chain uses TRBV6-5 with TRBJ2-1; the D is unclear. The CDR3 runs to 12 residues. In germline, CDR1 is MNHEY, CDR2 SVGAGI. V lost 5 bases, J lost 3 bases, and 5 bases lay in between. The CDR3 DNA reads TGTGCCAGCAGTCCCAGCTACAATGAGCAGTTCTTC. Translated, it gives CASSPSYNEQFF.

In its sample, this clone was seen once. This sequence joins TRBV6-5 and TRBJ1-1; 8 nucleotides align to TRBD1. Germline loops: CDR1 MNHEY, CDR2 SVGAGI. The CDR3 has 13 residues. V lost 6 bases, J lost 1 base, and 1 base stayed unmatched. The CDR3 region has the DNA TGTGCCAGCAGCGGACAGGGGAACACTGAAGCTTTCTTT. Translated: CASSGQGNTEAFF.

In this sample, this clone turned up once. V and J are TRBV27 and TRBJ2-7; D gene uncertain. This CDR3 has 18 residues. CDR1 is MNHEY and CDR2 is SMNVEV in the germline V gene (reference sequence). V lost 2 bases to trimming and J lost 3 bases, with 23 bases between them. DNA for the CDR3: TGTGCCAGCAGTTTAAATGGCCAGGAAGGTCAAACTTACTACGAGCAGTACTTC. Its translation: CASSLNGQEGQTYYEQYF.

The chain is built from TRBV10-3 and TRBJ2-7, with a tentative D call TRBD2 (5 bases). This CDR3 region has 13 residues. V was pared by 9 bases and J by 5 bases, with 17 bases between. CDR1 and CDR2 (germline): ENHRY, SYGVKD. The CDR3 spells CAMNSANGNEQYF. In nucleotides, the CDR3 is TGTGCCATGAACTCCGCTAACGGGAACGAGCAGTACTTC.

This clone was seen a few times. The V call is TRBV6-4, the J call TRBJ2-1; 12 nucleotides align to TRBD2. V trimming: 2 bases; J trimming: 4 bases; junction bases outside the gene matches: 0. This CDR3 spans 15 amino acids. Germline V gives CDR1 MRHNA, CDR2 SNTAGT. As DNA, the CDR3 is TGTGCCAGCAGTGACGGGACTAGCGGGTACAATGAGCAGTTCTTC. Protein: CASSDGTSGYNEQFF.

The V and J genes are TRBV20-1 and TRBJ1-2; the D gene is possibly TRBD1 (6 bases). V lost 6 bases and J lost 6, with 11 bases in between. Germline CDR1 DFQATT, CDR2 SNEGSKA (reference sequence). The CDR3 is 11 amino acids. CDR3 amino acids: CSARQANGYTF. DNA for the CDR3: TGCAGTGCCCGACAGGCGAATGGCTACACCTTC.

Here the CDR3 DNA reads TGTGCCAGCTCAGCCCTGGAAGCTGGGGGGAGTCAGCCCCAGCATTTT. Its translation: CASSALEAGGSQPQHF. The chain links TRBV18 to TRBJ1-5; possible D gene TRBD1, 5 bases. The CDR3 loop spans 16 amino acids. Germline V gives CDR1 KGHSH, CDR2 LQKENI. V was cut by 5 bases and J by 6 bases, with 20 bases left in between.

To note about this clone: The junction departs from germline at one end; a sequencing error may be responsible. The chain has TRBV11-3 and TRBJ2-7, with D possibly TRBD2 on 5 matching bases. CDR3 length: 15 residues. Looked up from germline, CDR1 is SGHNT and CDR2 is YENEEA. The DNA of the CDR3 is TGTGCCAACAGCTTATTCAGGACTGAGGTTTACGAGCAGTACTTC. Residues: CANSLFRTEVYEQYF.

The chain uses TRBV25-1 and TRBJ2-2; the match to TRBD1 covers 10 bases. CDR1 is MGHDK and CDR2 is SYGVNS in the germline V gene. The CDR3 runs to 16 residues. V shed 3 bases, J shed 5 bases, and the junction held 6 bases outside the gene matches. The CDR3 sequence: CASSDSGQGWTGELFF. The CDR3 DNA follows: TGTGCCAGCAGTGACTCGGGACAGGGGTGGACCGGGGAGCTGTTTTTT. The entire variable domain, with the rest obtained from reference TRBV25-1 and TRBJ2-2, is as follows: EADIYQTPRYLVIGTGKKITLECSQTMGHDKMYWYQQDPGMELHLIHYSYGVNSTEKGDLSSESTVSRIRTEHFPLTLESARPSHTSQYLCASSDSGQGWTGELFFGEGSRLTVL.

V is TRBV5-1 and J is TRBJ2-6; D call uncertain. The length of the CDR3 is 15 residues. The germline gives CDR1 SGHRS, CDR2 YFSETQ. The germline V and J ends were trimmed by 5 bases and 0 bases, with 9 bases remaining between them. CDR3: CASRSVLSGANVLTF. CDR3 DNA sequence: TGCGCCAGCAGGTCCGTTCTCTCTGGGGCCAACGTCCTGACTTTC.

The chain employs TRBV4-3 and TRBJ1-1; 7 bases align to TRBD1. CDR1 LGHNA and CDR2 YSLEER come from the germline V gene. Trimming took 1 base from V and 5 from J; bases not matched to a gene: 7. The CDR3 consists of 15 residues. The CDR3 sequence is CASSQVTTGRTEAFF. The CDR3 DNA reads TGCGCCAGCAGCCAAGTGACGACAGGGAGGACTGAAGCTTTCTTT.

This clone was seen only once. The chain has TRBV6-1 and TRBJ1-3, with a possible D match to TRBD1 (5 bases). CDR1 and CDR2 from the germline V gene are MNHNS and SASEGT. V was pared by 3 bases and J by 0 bases, with 9 bases between. The CDR3 totals 15 residues. The CDR3 DNA reads as TGTGCCAGCAGTGACAGGGTAACCTCTGGAAACACCATATATTTT. Translating it yields CASSDRVTSGNTIYF.

This clone was detected only once. Germline is not matched at one junction end, which may reflect a read error. The gene calls are TRBV10-3 and TRBJ2-3; 13 positions agree with TRBD2. The CDR3 has 16 amino acids. Germline CDR1 ENHRY, CDR2 SYGVKD. The CDR3 coding sequence is TGTGCCGTCAGGACTAGCGGGAGCGCGGGCACAGATACGCAGTATTTT. It encodes CAVRTSGSAGTDTQYF.

CDR3 amino acids: CASSPGTEYNEQFF. In nucleotides, the CDR3 is TGTGCCAGCAGTCCCGGGACAGAATACAATGAGCAGTTCTTC. V and J are TRBV6-1 and TRBJ2-1, with 7 bases matching TRBD1. CDR1 and CDR2 from the germline V gene are MNHNS and SASEGT. The CDR3 length is 14 residues. Trimming cost V 5 bases and J 4 bases; bases outside gene matches: 5.

V usage is TRBV10-1 and J usage is TRBJ1-5; D remains ambiguous. The CDR3 runs 18 residues. Germline assignment: CDR1 WNHNN and CDR2 SYGVQD (reference sequence). Trimming cost V 3 bases and J 0 bases, with 18 bases left between them. The CDR3: CASSEVWQRRYSNQPQHF. As DNA, the CDR3 is TGCGCCAGCAGTGAAGTATGGCAAAGAAGATATAGCAATCAGCCCCAGCATTTT.

The V gene is TRBV29-1, the J gene TRBJ2-5, with 7 nucleotides matching TRBD1. The V segment lost 6 bases and the J segment 3 bases; nucleotides outside the gene matches: 4. Per the germline V gene, CDR1 is SQVTM and CDR2 is ANQGSEA. This CDR3 comprises 12 residues. The CDR3 loop is CSVWTGEETQYF. The CDR3 region has the DNA TGCAGCGTCTGGACAGGTGAAGAGACCCAGTACTTC.